The rows below give T cell receptor beta chains drawn from one sample of a study of blood T cells in healthy people across ages. TCRdb reanalysed the 5' RACE reads using MiXCR and keeps one entry per CDR3 protein. The sample has over a million distinct CDR3 sequences, almost 25% seen once; the top ten hold approximately 0.75%. These data were likewise used in another study, on T cells of mothers and their children.

Sequencing was done on a sample of blood. These receptors came from a girl aged 2-9 years in good health. Each CDR3 is given with its conserved first and last residue. D genes are given only for firm matches. Size is stated for part of the rows, as once, few or many counts, or as a class when the clone is expanded.

j_gene,d_gene,abundance,len,v_gene,CDR3aa
TRBJ2-2,TRBD2,few,16,TRBV11-2,CASSLAASGQFGELFF
TRBJ2-5,NA,NA,16,TRBV20-1,CSASTSGGWTLREQYF
TRBJ1-1,NA,NA,15,TRBV20-1,CSARDHTSGGTEAFF
NA,NA,NA,13,TRBV11-2,CASALGYSDEQYF
TRBJ2-4,NA,NA,14,TRBV7-9,CASGDGGAGNIRYF
TRBJ2-1,NA,few,12,TRBV29-1,CSATQSYNEQFF
TRBJ2-1,TRBD2,few,17,TRBV7-8,CASRTLASGGPYNEQFF
TRBJ1-4,NA,NA,14,TRBV12-3/TRBV12-4,CASSSPLTNEKLFF
TRBJ2-1,TRBD1,few,14,TRBV29-1,CSVTGQGTYNEQFF
TRBJ2-7,TRBD2,NA,14,TRBV12-3/TRBV12-4,CASRRAGLSYEQYF
TRBJ2-3,TRBD1,NA,18,TRBV27,CASSPQPRVTGGIDTQYF
TRBJ2-1,NA,once,13,TRBV6-1,CASNGAPYNEQFF
TRBJ1-1,NA,NA,14,TRBV6-2/TRBV6-3,CASYLPSVSTEAFF
TRBJ2-5,NA,few,12,TRBV7-2,CASSSHIGTQYF
TRBJ1-2,NA,NA,15,TRBV14,CASSPLMAVNYGYTF
TRBJ1-1,NA,few,14,TRBV20-1,CSARPWTTNTEAFF
TRBJ1-2,TRBD1,NA,14,TRBV29-1,CGVWPDRDNYGYTF
TRBJ2-5,NA,NA,16,TRBV6-1,CASSWTMAASQETQYF
TRBJ1-1,NA,NA,14,TRBV28,CASSLSRGSTEAFF
NA,NA,few,13,TRBV28,CASSLVDGYEQYF
TRBJ2-2,NA,NA,16,TRBV6-5,CASSYGTGKNTGELFF
TRBJ2-1,TRBD2,few,14,TRBV24-1,CATSLSGVNNEQFF
TRBJ2-3,TRBD1,NA,14,TRBV24-1,CATSGDSRTDTQYF
TRBJ2-1,NA,few,13,TRBV20-1,CSAKGSSYNEQFF
TRBJ2-7,NA,NA,14,TRBV12-3/TRBV12-4,CASSLGAGYGEQYF
TRBJ2-3,NA,once,16,TRBV9,CASSVGSSPVTDTQYF
TRBJ2-5,NA,many,12,TRBV7-9,CASSLIEETQYF
TRBJ1-2,NA,few,14,TRBV11-3,CASSHLTGEDGYTF
TRBJ1-1,NA,NA,14,TRBV20-1,CSAPKEAMNTEAFF
TRBJ2-5,NA,NA,15,TRBV11-2,CASSPPTSFQETQYF
TRBJ2-1,NA,few,16,TRBV4-1,CASSQANSPPYNEQFF
TRBJ2-1,NA,NA,15,TRBV20-1,CSARVRTGANNEQFF
TRBJ1-6,NA,NA,13,TRBV20-1,CSARENYNSPLHF
TRBJ1-6,TRBD1,NA,15,TRBV6-5,CASRASGGRNSPLHF
TRBJ1-2,NA,once,12,TRBV20-1,CSARVQAGGYTF
TRBJ2-2,NA,few,16,TRBV2,CASSDVDGGLTGELFF
TRBJ2-3,NA,NA,14,TRBV9,CASSVQGSTDTQYF
TRBJ2-2,TRBD1,NA,17,TRBV7-9,CASSSVIGTGETGELFF
TRBJ2-1,TRBD2,NA,14,TRBV2,CASRQGLAGDNQFF
TRBJ1-2,NA,NA,10,TRBV29-1,CSVQGHGYTF
TRBJ2-2,TRBD2,NA,17,TRBV7-2,CASSLTSGGARTGELFF
TRBJ1-2,NA,NA,14,TRBV6-5,CASSRGISGDGYTF
NA,TRBD2,NA,14,TRBV29-1,CSVGTSGRVYEQFF
TRBJ1-6,NA,few,12,TRBV6-5,CASSNVLSPLHF
TRBJ2-5,TRBD2,few,15,TRBV2,CASSGAGGIQETQYF